The 19 T cell receptor beta chains reported below all come from one sample, sequenced in a study of technical replicates of blood from several donors. Libraries were prepared by immunoSEQ multiplex PCR; TCRdb keeps only in-frame clonotypes and omits some of them. This sample carries 70,000 to 80,000 clones, roughly 91% of them seen once, and the ten largest clones take 0.37%. Sample: T cells isolated from PBMCs. These receptors were collected from a human donor in good health. Some clones in this sample may be carry-over from other donors' samples.

V usage is TRBV2 and J usage is TRBJ2-7; 7 bases map to TRBD2. Germline loops: CDR1 SNHLY, CDR2 FYNNEI. This CDR3 has 16 amino acids. V was clipped by 5 bases and J by 5 bases; unmatched bases: 15. CDR3 region: CASSQSLLAPKDEQYF. The DNA for the CDR3 is TGTGCCAGCAGTCAATCATTACTAGCGCCAAAGGACGAGCAGTACTTC.

The chain recombines TRBV7-9 with TRBJ2-3, with TRBD1 matching 7 bases. V gave up 5 bases and J gave up 2 bases; unmatched junction bases: 7. This CDR3 is built from 15 residues. Germline V CDR1 and CDR2: SEHNR, FQNEAQ (reference sequence). CDR3 sequence reads: CASSRGTDFTDTQYF. CDR3 nucleotide sequence: TGTGCCAGCAGCCGAGGGACAGATTTCACAGATACGCAGTATTTT.

This chain joins TRBV5-6 and TRBJ2-7; 12 bases are shared with TRBD2. Per germline, CDR1 SGHDT and CDR2 YYEEEE. There are 18 residues in the CDR3. V shed 4 bases, J shed 3 bases, and the junction held 14 bases outside the gene matches. The CDR3 nucleotides are TGTGCCAGCAGCGGGGGGCTAGCGGGAGGGCACGCGAGCTACGAGCAGTACTTC. Its protein product is CASSGGLAGGHASYEQYF. Looking up the rest from reference TRBV5-6 and TRBJ2-7 gives the full variable domain: DAGVTQSPTHLIKTRGQQVTLRCSPKSGHDTVSWYQQALGQGPQFIFQYYEEEERQRGNFPDRFSGHQFPNYSSELNVNALLLGDSALYLCASSGGLAGGHASYEQYFGPGTRLTVT.

The chain joins TRBV5-1 to TRBJ1-6, with 10 bases fitting TRBD1. The CDR3 is 14 residues long. J was trimmed by 10 bases and V by 4 bases; bases with no gene match: 5. In germline, CDR1 is SGHRS, CDR2 YFSETQ. DNA of the CDR3: TGCGCCAGCAGCCAGGGACAGGGGAGATCACCCCTCCACTTT. Its translation: CASSQGQGRSPLHF.

This rearrangement joins TRBV5-3 to TRBJ1-1; 7 bases match TRBD1. TRBV5-3 qualifies as an ORF whose function is uncertain. The CDR3 is 17 amino acids. The V gene end was trimmed by 1 base and the J gene end by 1 base; junction bases not matched to a gene: 10. Here the CDR3 DNA reads TGTGCCAGAAGCTTGTGGGAGTACAGGGGTAGGAACACTGAAGCTTTCTTT. It encodes CARSLWEYRGRNTEAFF.

The chain combines TRBV30 with TRBJ2-5; 8 nucleotides agree with TRBD1. With 3 bases clipped from V and 4 bases from J, the junction kept 13 bases outside the gene matches. CDR1 GTSNPN and CDR2 SVGIG come from the germline V gene (reference sequence). This CDR3 spans 16 amino acids. The CDR3 nucleotides are TGTGCCTGGAGCCAACAAGGACAGGGACCGTTAGAGACCCAGTACTTC. Its protein product is CAWSQQGQGPLETQYF.

This clone has only one observation. The junction departs from the called germline gene at one end, perhaps through a read error. The sample has other DNA sequences that encode this CDR3 too. V and J are TRBV28 and TRBJ2-7; TRBD2 agrees at 8 bases. Germline CDR1 and CDR2: MDHEN and SYDVKM. The length of the CDR3 is 14 residues. The CDR3 sequence: CASSFPGLVGEQYF. In DNA form, the CDR3 reads TGTGCCAGCAGTTTCCCGGGACTAGTAGGGGAGCAGTATTTC.

The chain carries TRBV11-2 and TRBJ1-1, with a possible D match to TRBD1 (6 bases). The V end lost 5 bases, the J end lost 3 bases, and 16 bases lay between the germline ends. CDR3 size: 15 residues. The germline V gene encodes CDR1 SGHAT and CDR2 FQNNGV. The CDR3 DNA follows: TGTGCCAGCAGCCTGGGATCAGGGGATTACACTGAAGCTTTCTTT. This sequence encodes CASSLGSGDYTEAFF.

The chain links TRBV27 to TRBJ1-4; possibly TRBD1 for D (6 bases). Trimming cost V 6 bases and J 4 bases, with 21 bases left between them. The germline CDR1 and CDR2 sequences are MNHEY and SMNVEV (reference sequence). The CDR3 loop spans 17 amino acids. CDR3 sequence reads: CASRTWTAFYYNEKLFF. The CDR3 DNA reads TGTGCCAGCAGGACCTGGACAGCCTTCTACTATAATGAAAAACTGTTTTTT.

This chain joins TRBV6-1 and TRBJ1-4, with D possibly matching TRBD1 (6 bases). Trimming stripped 8 bases from V and 3 bases from J, with 16 bases between. The CDR3 runs to 15 residues. Germline V gene sequence: CDR1 MNHNS, CDR2 SASEGT. CDR3 bases: TGTGCCAGCTCGGCCAGGGGCCTATCTAATGAAAAACTGTTTTTT. Translation: CASSARGLSNEKLFF.

V is TRBV2 and J is TRBJ2-5; D may be TRBD2 (6 bases). V was cut by 8 bases and J by 5 bases, with 15 bases left in between. The CDR3 totals 13 residues. Per germline, CDR1 SNHLY and CDR2 FYNNEI. The CDR3 coding sequence is TGTGCCAGCGTTGCGGGACCTTGGGAGACCCAGTACTTC. This gives the protein CASVAGPWETQYF. Variable domain in full (rest from reference TRBV2 and TRBJ2-5): EPEVTQTPSHQVTQMGQEVILRCVPISNHLYFYWYRQILGQKVEFLVSFYNNEISEKSEIFDDQFSVERPDGSNFTLKIRSTKLEDSAMYFCASVAGPWETQYFGPGTRLLVL.

The J gene is TRBJ2-7, the V gene TRBV7-6; D gene ambiguous. The CDR3 spans 14 residues. In germline, CDR1 is SGHVS, CDR2 FNYEAQ. The ends were cut back, 1 base at V and 3 bases at J, with 10 bases in the middle. The CDR3 coding sequence is TGTGCCAGCAGCTTAGGTCCAGGCCTCTACGAGCAGTACTTC. It translates to CASSLGPGLYEQYF.

This chain connects TRBV9 to TRBJ1-2, with 7 bases matching TRBD1. The CDR3 extends over 11 amino acids. The ends lost 5 bases at V and 8 bases at J; junction bases unmatched: 3. Germline-derived CDR1 and CDR2 are SGDLS and YYNGEE. The CDR3 DNA reads TGTGCCAGCAGAGGGGGCAACGGCTACACCTTC. This sequence encodes CASRGGNGYTF.

The chain uses TRBV4-1 and TRBJ2-1; 8 bases are shared with TRBD1. Trimming removed 0 bases from V and 0 bases from J; junction bases left unmatched: 4. Germline V gives CDR1 MGHRA, CDR2 YSYEKL. The CDR3 is 17 residues long. CDR3 protein: CASSQDQGAGSYNEQFF. The CDR3 nucleotides read TGCGCCAGCAGCCAAGATCAGGGGGCCGGCTCCTACAATGAGCAGTTCTTC.

The V gene is TRBV5-1, the J gene TRBJ2-7, with 7 bases lining up with TRBD1. Per the germline V gene, CDR1 is SGHRS and CDR2 is YFSETQ. This CDR3 spans 15 amino acids. Trimming took 1 base from V and 6 from J; bases not matched to a gene: 10. The CDR3 spells CASSLYLRQGGEQYF. In DNA form, the CDR3 reads TGCGCCAGCAGCTTGTACCTCAGACAGGGCGGCGAGCAGTACTTC.

V gene TRBV11-3 combines with J gene TRBJ1-1; no clear D. Trimming shortened V by 1 base and J by 11 bases, and 20 bases separated the two germline ends. The germline gives CDR1 SGHNT, CDR2 YENEEA. CDR3 size: 15 residues. CDR3 protein: CASSLVWSGCFRAFF. DNA for the CDR3: TGTGCCAGCAGCTTAGTTTGGTCTGGGTGTTTCAGGGCTTTCTTT. Looking up the rest from reference TRBV11-3 and TRBJ1-1 gives the full variable domain: EAGVVQSPRYKIIEKKQPVAFWCNPISGHNTLYWYLQNLGQGPELLIRYENEEAVDDSQLPKDRFSAERLKGVDSTLKIQPAELGDSAVYLCASSLVWSGCFRAFFGQGTRLTVV.

J is TRBJ2-5 and V is TRBV9; TRBD2 aligns across 7 bases. The CDR3 is made up of 15 amino acids. The junction had 7 bases not matched to a gene; V was cut back by 3 bases and J by 2 bases. Germline assignment: CDR1 SGDLS and CDR2 YYNGEE. The chain's CDR3 is CASSAQTAGQETQYF. CDR3 nucleotide sequence: TGTGCCAGCAGCGCCCAGACAGCGGGGCAAGAGACCCAGTACTTC.

This clone has just one count. This CDR3 is CASSPGQGPYEQYF. The CDR3 nucleotides are TGTGCCAGCAGCCCTGGACAGGGCCCCTACGAGCAGTACTTC. This rearrangement joins TRBV9 to TRBJ2-7, with TRBD1 identical over 8 bases. The length of the CDR3 is 14 residues. Germline-derived CDR1 and CDR2 are SGDLS and YYNGEE. V trimming: 4 bases; J trimming: 2 bases; junction bases outside the gene matches: 5. The variable domain in full, completed from reference TRBV9 and TRBJ2-7, reads DSGVTQTPKHLITATGQRVTLRCSPRSGDLSVYWYQQSLDQGLQFLIQYYNGEERAKGNILERFSAQQFPDLHSELNLSSLELGDSALYFCASSPGQGPYEQYFGPGTRLTVT.

The chain combines TRBV5-4 with TRBJ2-7; a weak D match, TRBD2 (7 bases). This CDR3 comprises 14 residues. Trimming pared 5 bases from V and 2 bases from J, leaving 14 bases between. Germline V gives CDR1 SGHNT, CDR2 YYREEE (reference sequence). As DNA, the CDR3 is TGTGCCAGCAGGATGGCGGGGGCCCCCTACGAGCAGTACTTC. This gives the protein CASRMAGAPYEQYF.